This TCR beta chain was captured in a study of T cell responses to AZD1222 COVID-19 vaccine. Using immunoSEQ multiplex PCR, the repertoire was profiled, and TCRdb retains in-frame clones only, with some absent. The table records 130,000 to 150,000 clones, roughly 90% of them present only once. Trimming took 3 bases from V and 5 from J, leaving 15 bases between them. The CDR3 is made up of 14 amino acids. Germline CDR1 reads SGDLS; CDR2 reads YYNGEE. This chain uses TRBV9 with TRBJ2-7; unclear D gene. The input for sequencing was peripheral blood, taken on day 0 of AZD1222 vaccination. The origin of this receptor is an adult in good health. Here the CDR3 DNA reads TGTGCCAGCAGCGCTTTAGTCGGCGATGACGAGCAGTACTTC. Translating it yields CASSALVGDDEQYF.